This T cell receptor (beta chain) was captured by sequencing in a study of long-term antiretroviral therapy in people with HIV. Investigators performed immunoSEQ version v3.0 at survey level. Using immunoSEQ multiplex PCR, the repertoire was profiled, and TCRdb retains in-frame clones only, with some absent. The sample has over 9,000 clones; about four fifths are singletons. General observations from the study: Diversity remained lower than transplant donor controls, even though it increased after ART. Clones that had undergone expansion before ART prevailed in the repertoire throughout all time points.

CDR1 MDHEN and CDR2 SYDVKM come from the germline V gene. This CDR3 has 14 amino acids. V was shortened by 1 base and J by 8 bases, with 11 bases between the two germline ends. This clone is a singleton in its sample. The antigen is not known. Other DNA sequences in the same sample also yield this CDR3. The TCR was taken from a man aged 40-50 years with HIV. V gene TRBV28 combines with J gene TRBJ1-4; perhaps TRBD1 as D (5 bases). This specimen consisted of unsorted PBMCs, obtained 1.2 years after starting antiretroviral therapy. The CDR3 protein is CASSLLGGEEKLFF. The CDR3 region has the DNA TGTGCCAGCAGTTTATTGGGGGGGGAAGAAAAACTGTTTTTT.